What follows are 6 T cell receptor beta chains derived from one specimen sequenced in a study of persistence of HIV-infected CD4 T cells (dated by TCRdb to 2020 to 2022). Read against the paper, the sample's treatment or condition label means: suppressive antiretroviral therapy. Lysates of CMV-infected fibroblasts at around 10 ug/mL were used to stimulate the cells. Responding CD4+ T cells were sorted by upregulation of both CD40 ligand and CD69. Antigen specificity for these receptors is unknown. TCRbeta repertoires were sequenced from genomic DNA with the immunoSEQ hsTCRB assay version 4 in survey mode. In TCRdb, the immuneACCESS table is reduced to in-frame sequences with V and J assigned. These tables do not hold every clone; where another copy was compared, an unresolved V gene accounts for under half, and the others remain unexplained. The sample table shows about 6,500 clones, and around three quarters are seen once. The ten largest clones take up approximately 72% of the sample.

The specimen was CD4+ T cells sorted from PBMCs after roughly 18-hour stimulation, collected from a patient who received antiretroviral therapy. Read against the paper, the sample's cell subset or site label means: CD40L+CD69+ CD4 T cells responding to CMV lysate. The receptors were sampled from an adult woman with HIV who was CMV-seropositive.

The genes are TRBV5-1 and TRBJ1-2, with a possible D match to TRBD1 (6 bases). The V and J ends lost 0 bases and 6 bases respectively, with 18 bases between them. Per germline, CDR1 SGHRS and CDR2 YFSETQ. The CDR3 has 16 amino acids. The chain's CDR3 is CASSLDSRTEVNGYTF. The CDR3, as DNA: TGCGCCAGCAGCTTGGATTCCCGGACAGAGGTTAATGGCTACACCTTC. The full variable domain, with the rest looked up from reference TRBV5-1 and TRBJ1-2, is KAGVTQTPRYLIKTRGQQVTLSCSPISGHRSVSWYQQTPGQGLQFLFEYFSETQRNKGNFPGRFSGRQFSNSRSEMNVSTLELGDSALYLCASSLDSRTEVNGYTFGSGTRLTVV.

The chain has TRBV18 and TRBJ1-1, with a weak D call TRBD1 (6 bases). V lost 8 bases and J lost 4, with 14 bases in between. The CDR3 totals 13 residues. Looked up from germline, CDR1 is KGHSH and CDR2 is LQKENI. CDR3 protein: CASAEGVSTEAFF. CDR3 in DNA: TGTGCCAGCGCAGAGGGGGTGAGCACTGAAGCTTTCTTT.

The genes are TRBV6-2 or TRBV6-3 and TRBJ2-4, with 8 bases fitting TRBD1. The germline CDR1 and CDR2 sequences are MNHEY and SVGEGT. J was trimmed by 7 bases and V by 5 bases; bases with no gene match: 10. The CDR3 totals 15 residues. The CDR3 region has the DNA TGTGCCAGCAGTCCCAGGGGGCGAGGTGCGAACATTCAGTACTTC. Translation gives CASSPRGRGANIQYF.

This chain joins TRBV3-1 (or the pseudogene TRBV3-2) and TRBJ2-6; TRBD1 aligns across 8 bases. The CDR3 length is 18 residues. The junction had 4 bases not matched to a gene; V was cut back by 0 bases and J by 0 bases. The V gene's germline CDR1 is LGHDT and CDR2 YNNKEL (reference sequence). The CDR3 DNA reads as TGTGCCAGCAGCCAAGAACAGGGGGTCCCCTCTGGGGCCAACGTCCTGACTTTC. Protein sequence: CASSQEQGVPSGANVLTF.

The chain links TRBV30 to TRBJ2-7; D is possibly TRBD1 (5 bases). V gave up 8 bases and J gave up 4 bases, with 12 bases separating them. This CDR3 contains 11 residues. CDR1 GTSNPN and CDR2 SVGIG come from the germline V gene (reference sequence). DNA for the CDR3: TGTGCCCACTACGACAGTTACGAGCAGTACTTC. Translation: CAHYDSYEQYF.

A single count supports this clone. J is TRBJ1-5 and V is TRBV6-1; D gene unclear. Germline assignment: CDR1 MNHNS and CDR2 SASEGT. The CDR3 has 12 amino acids. Trimming removed 2 bases at V and 9 bases at J, with 8 bases between. As DNA, the CDR3 is TGTGCCAGCAGTGAATTCCCCATGCCCCAGCATTTT. The encoded protein is CASSEFPMPQHF.